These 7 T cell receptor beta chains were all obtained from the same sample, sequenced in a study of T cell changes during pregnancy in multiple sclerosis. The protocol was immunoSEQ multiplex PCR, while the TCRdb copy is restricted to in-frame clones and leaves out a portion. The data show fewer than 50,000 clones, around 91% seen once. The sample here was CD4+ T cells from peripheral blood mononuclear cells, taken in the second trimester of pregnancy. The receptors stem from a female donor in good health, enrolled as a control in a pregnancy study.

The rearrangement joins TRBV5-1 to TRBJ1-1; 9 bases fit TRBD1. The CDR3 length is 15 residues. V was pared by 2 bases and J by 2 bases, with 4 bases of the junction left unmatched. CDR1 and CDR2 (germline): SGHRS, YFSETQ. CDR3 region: CASSFRTGGNTEAFF. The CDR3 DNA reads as TGCGCCAGCAGCTTCCGAACAGGGGGCAACACTGAAGCTTTCTTT. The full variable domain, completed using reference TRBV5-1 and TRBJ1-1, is KAGVTQTPRYLIKTRGQQVTLSCSPISGHRSVSWYQQTPGQGLQFLFEYFSETQRNKGNFPGRFSGRQFSNSRSEMNVSTLELGDSALYLCASSFRTGGNTEAFFGQGTRLTVV.

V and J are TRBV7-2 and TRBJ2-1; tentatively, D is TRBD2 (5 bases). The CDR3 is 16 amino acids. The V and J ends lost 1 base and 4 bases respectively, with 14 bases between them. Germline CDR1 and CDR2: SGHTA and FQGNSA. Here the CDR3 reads CASSLVSADPYNEQFF. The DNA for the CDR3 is TGTGCCAGCAGCTTAGTTAGCGCGGACCCATACAATGAGCAGTTCTTC.

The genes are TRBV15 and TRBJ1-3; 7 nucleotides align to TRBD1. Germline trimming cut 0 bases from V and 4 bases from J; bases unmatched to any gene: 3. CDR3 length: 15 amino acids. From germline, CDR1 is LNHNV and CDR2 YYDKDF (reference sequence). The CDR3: CATSRDRTGGNTIYF. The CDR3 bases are TGTGCCACCAGCAGAGACCGGACAGGCGGAAACACCATATATTTT.

The CDR3 DNA sequence: TGTGCCAGCAGCCCTAGACAGGACTTCTCTGGAAACACCATATATTTT. It codes for CASSPRQDFSGNTIYF. The chain links TRBV9 to TRBJ1-3; weak D call: TRBD1 (6 bases). Germline V gene sequence: CDR1 SGDLS, CDR2 YYNGEE. The CDR3 is 16 amino acids. With 4 bases removed from V and 0 bases from J, the gap between germline ends came to 14 bases.

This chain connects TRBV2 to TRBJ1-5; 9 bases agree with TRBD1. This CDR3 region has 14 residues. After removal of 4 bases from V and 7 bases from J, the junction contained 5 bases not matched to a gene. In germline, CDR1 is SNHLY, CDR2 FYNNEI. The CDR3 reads CASSGTGEGQPQHF. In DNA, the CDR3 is TGTGCCAGCAGTGGGACAGGGGAGGGACAGCCCCAGCATTTT.

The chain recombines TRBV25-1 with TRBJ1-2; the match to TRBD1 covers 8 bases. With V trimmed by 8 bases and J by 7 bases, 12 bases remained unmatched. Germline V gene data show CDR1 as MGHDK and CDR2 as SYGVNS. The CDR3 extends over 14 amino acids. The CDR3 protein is CASPSYRGYVGYTF. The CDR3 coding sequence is TGTGCCAGCCCCTCATACAGGGGGTATGTTGGCTACACCTTC.

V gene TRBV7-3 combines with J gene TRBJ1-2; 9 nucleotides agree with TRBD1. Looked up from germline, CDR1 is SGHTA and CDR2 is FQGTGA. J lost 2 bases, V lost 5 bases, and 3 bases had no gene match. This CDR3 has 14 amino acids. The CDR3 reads CASSLGQGNYGYTF. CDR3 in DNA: TGTGCCAGCAGCCTGGGACAGGGAAACTATGGCTACACCTTC. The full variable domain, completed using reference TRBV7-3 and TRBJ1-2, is GAGVSQTPSNKVTEKGKYVELRCDPISGHTALYWYRQSLGQGPEFLIYFQGTGAADDSGLPNDRFFAVRPEGSVSTLKIQRTERGDSAVYLCASSLGQGNYGYTFGSGTRLTVV.